The present T cell receptor (beta chain) was sequenced within a study of naive and memory T cell subsets (dated by TCRdb to about 2017). Regarding the study in general: The study applied an open-source, UMI-based TCR alpha and beta sequencing pipeline to sorted naive and memory peripheral blood T cell subsets. RNA was DNase-treated and reverse transcribed with TCR constant-region primers, mostly using SuperScript III. The functional CMV T cell responses agreed completely with IgG serology results.

Receptors were amplified or captured by UMI-ligation and nested PCR. The beta constant-region primer was an equimolar mix of two oligonucleotides covering both TRBC1 and TRBC2. A single-stranded oligonucleotide bearing the SP2 primer plus a 12-nucleotide UMI was ligated onto the 3' end of the cDNA by T4 RNA ligase 1. The ligated cDNA went through four rounds of PCR with nested alpha and beta constant-region primers together with the SP2 primer. Incubation of the ligation reaction was carried out at 16 degrees C for roughly 19-25 hours. PCR2 was typically run as a SYBR Green qPCR and stopped at a predetermined threshold to prevent over-amplification. Agencourt AMPure XP magnetic beads were used for all purifications after the first. Libraries were quantified by Qubit and checked on a TapeStation, with a main peak expected near 650 bp. Pooled libraries were sequenced on an Illumina MiSeq with v2 2x251 paired-end kits, typically giving roughly 0.95-2.3 million reads per sample. Each sample library was pooled at roughly 4.4 nM, and about 5-7.5% PhiX was included to improve cluster recognition. Under the source paper's analysis protocol: Using tag matching that tolerated one base-pair mismatch, Decombinator assigned V and J genes to FASTQ reads that had been processed by Demultiplexor. By using UMIs, Collapsinator corrected both sequencing errors and the frequency errors caused by PCR heterogeneity. TCRs were translated and CDR3s were extracted from the conserved cysteine to the FGXG phenylalanine by CDR3Translator, with non-productive sequences being flagged. Gini, Shannon entropy and inverse Simpson indices were calculated on repertoires that had been subsampled to equal numbers of UMI-defined TCRs. Clonotype abundance distributions were fitted to a power law by maximum likelihood within the linear range. When run on a single naive CD8 sample, MIGEC and the pipeline yielded similar UMI counts, similar unique TCR numbers and similar clonal distributions. The repertoires were searched for approximately 7,000 CMV-associated CDR3 sequences that had been compiled from VDJdb and a published dataset. Using fastp at Q25 and MiXCR, TCRdb reprocessed the public reads and kept productive beta chains. Entries that share a CDR3 protein sequence are merged under the most common genes and DNA. It is TCRdb's table, rather than the study itself, that gives the V and J calls and clone size. The sample table holds about 85,000 distinct CDR3 sequences, of which 10% to 15% were seen once. The top ten hold about 0.93% of the sample.

The full study reports these points: Clonotypes were defined as single alpha or beta chain sequences, not paired alpha/beta receptors. After error correction, over 90% of naive TCR sequences appeared only once, giving much steeper abundance distributions than memory subsets. The repertoire findings for the naive and memory subsets could not be validated against a ground truth, as none was available. RNA-based TCR counts may be influenced by expression changes linked to T cell activation and differentiation. In both CD4 and CD8 cells, going from naive through CM, EM and EMRA, the Gini index went up while Shannon and inverse Simpson diversity went down. TCR abundance followed a power law with an exponent that was different for naive and memory subsets but consistent across the three individuals.

From the second PCR step on, the TCR alpha and beta chain libraries were amplified in separate reactions. CMV status of each donor was established by measuring IFNgamma production from CD4+ T cells after fresh PBMCs were stimulated overnight with CMV viral lysate. Miltenyi beads were used first to positively select CD4 T cells, and CD8 T cells were then positively selected from the CD4-negative fraction. Cells stained for CD3, CD4, CD8, CD45RA, CD27 and a live/dead dye were sorted on a BD Aria II into four subsets by CD45RA and CD27. Blood was obtained from a few healthy volunteers, and the blood from each volunteer was fractionated into CD4 and CD8 T cells and subsequently into four differentiation subsets. Around 120 ml of peripheral blood was collected from each donor, and PBMC were isolated from the blood using Ficoll-Paque PLUS density-gradient centrifugation. The sorted cells were lysed in RLT buffer, after which RNA was extracted using a Qiagen RNeasy kit and kept at -80 degrees C.

There are many counts of this clonotype. No antigen is known for it. Qualities for individual bases were not recorded, and no much larger clone is one base off. Specimen: central memory CD4+ T cells from blood. The cell subset or site tag for this specimen amounts to: central memory, CD45RA- CD27+. This receptor was taken from a human donor in good health.

The CDR3 region: CASSRQIQETQYF. The DNA is as follows: TGTGCCAGTAGTAGACAGATTCAAGAGACCCAGTACTTC. The rearrangement combines TRBV19 with TRBJ2-5; perhaps TRBD1 is the D gene, with 5 bases matching. Counted from cysteine to phenylalanine, this CDR3 has 13 amino acids. Kept here is only the CDR3 DNA, which spans 39 bases and is read in frame from base 1. According to the germline V gene (reference sequence), CDR1 reads LNHDA and CDR2 reads SQIVND. V sheds 4 bases and J sheds 2 bases, leaving 8 bases between their ends.